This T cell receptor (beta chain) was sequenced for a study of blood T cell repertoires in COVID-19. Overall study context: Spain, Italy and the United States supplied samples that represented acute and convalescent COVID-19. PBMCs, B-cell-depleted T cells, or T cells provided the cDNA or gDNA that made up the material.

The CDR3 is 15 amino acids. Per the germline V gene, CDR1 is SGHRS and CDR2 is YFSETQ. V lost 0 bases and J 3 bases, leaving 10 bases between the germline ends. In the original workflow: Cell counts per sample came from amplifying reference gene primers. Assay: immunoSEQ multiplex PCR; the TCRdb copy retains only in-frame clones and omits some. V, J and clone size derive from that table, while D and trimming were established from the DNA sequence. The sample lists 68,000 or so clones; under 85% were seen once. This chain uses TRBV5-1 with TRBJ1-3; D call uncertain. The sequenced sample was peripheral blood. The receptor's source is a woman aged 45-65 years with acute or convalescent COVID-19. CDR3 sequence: CASSLVGGDGNTIYF. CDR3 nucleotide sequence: TGCGCCAGCAGCTTGGTAGGCGGGGATGGAAACACCATATATTTT.